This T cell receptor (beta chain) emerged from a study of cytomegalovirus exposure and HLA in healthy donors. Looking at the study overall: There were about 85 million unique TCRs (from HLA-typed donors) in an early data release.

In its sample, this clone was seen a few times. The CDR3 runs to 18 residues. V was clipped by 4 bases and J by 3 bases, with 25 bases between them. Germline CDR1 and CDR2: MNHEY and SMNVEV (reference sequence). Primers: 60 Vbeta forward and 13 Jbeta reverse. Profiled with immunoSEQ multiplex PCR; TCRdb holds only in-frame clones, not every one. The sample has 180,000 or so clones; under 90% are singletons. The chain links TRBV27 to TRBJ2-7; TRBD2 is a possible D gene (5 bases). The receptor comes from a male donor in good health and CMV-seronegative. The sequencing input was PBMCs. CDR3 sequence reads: CASSSLGGRRGGNYEQYF. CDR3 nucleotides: TGTGCCAGCAGTTCCCTGGGCGGGCGCCGAGGAGGTAACTACGAGCAGTACTTC.